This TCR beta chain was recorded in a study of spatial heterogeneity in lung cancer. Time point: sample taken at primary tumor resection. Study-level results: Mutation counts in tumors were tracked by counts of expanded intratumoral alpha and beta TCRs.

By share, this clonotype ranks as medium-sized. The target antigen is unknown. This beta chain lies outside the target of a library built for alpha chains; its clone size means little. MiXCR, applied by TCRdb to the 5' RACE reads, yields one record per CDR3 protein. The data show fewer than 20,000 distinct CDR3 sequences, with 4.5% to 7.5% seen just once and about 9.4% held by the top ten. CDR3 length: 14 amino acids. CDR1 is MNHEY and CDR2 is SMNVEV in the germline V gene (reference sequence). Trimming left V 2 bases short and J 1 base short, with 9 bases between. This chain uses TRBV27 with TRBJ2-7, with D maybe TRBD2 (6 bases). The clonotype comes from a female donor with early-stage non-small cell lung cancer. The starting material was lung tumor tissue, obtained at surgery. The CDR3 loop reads CASSLTGESYEQYF. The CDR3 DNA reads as TGTGCCAGCAGTTTAACGGGAGAGTCCTACGAGCAGTACTTC.